This T cell receptor (beta chain) was identified during a study of T cell responses to AZD1222 COVID-19 vaccine (dated by TCRdb to the early 2020s). Describing the broader study: TCR sequencing covered roughly 230 trial participants: 207 given two doses of AZD1222 and 26 given two doses of MenACWY control vaccine. Enrollment into the trials was organized by age into subgroups of 18-55, 56-69 and 70-plus years, and those subgroups contained 148, 28 and 57 TCR-sequenced participants, respectively. Overall results and qualifications from the work: After two AZD1222 doses, both the breadth and the depth of spike-specific TCRs were significantly higher than at day 0 and than in MenACWY recipients. CD4 TCRs associated with the vaccine covered the entire spike protein, and the dominant responses were in regions 160-218 and 743-854. In the small 56-69-year group, the increase in depth fell short of significance, most likely because of low power. Because no day 14 peak-response samples were available, the repertoires could be characterized only after the peak T cell response. Epitopes outside the regions mutated in the B.1.351 and B.1.1.7 variants were reportedly recognized by nearly half of the unique spike-specific TCRs. Most participants were white British and females outnumbered males, and the authors suggested that clonal diversity may have been underestimated. Conclusions about previously exposed vaccinees are limited, since just a handful of AZD1222 recipients were seropositive for SARS-CoV-2 at baseline.

On this clone itself: Its antigen is unknown. It has no much larger one-base neighbor in the sample; base qualities were not kept.

Taken from cysteine to phenylalanine, the CDR3 has 12 residues. Left in the record is the CDR3 DNA by itself, 36 bases read in frame from the first base. Looking up the germline V gene yields CDR1 SQVTM and CDR2 ANQGSEA. At the junction V is shortened by 4 bases and J by 8 bases, with 14 bases in between. This specimen's time point label, interpreted: about 28 days (+/-7) after the second vaccine dose. AZD1222 recipients whose second dose came at about 4 weeks and those whose second dose came at about 12 weeks were combined into one group, since spike-specific TCR depth and breadth did not differ between the two schedules. The vaccinee samples were drawn from two UK trials, COV001 and COV002, one of which was a single-blind randomized controlled phase 2/3 trial testing AZD1222 (ChAdOx1 nCoV-19) in healthy adults. For TCRbeta chain sequencing, PBMC samples from trial participants were taken at day 0 and at day 28 after the second dose.

The CDR3 regions of human TCRbeta chains were analyzed by immunosequencing. In the original analysis: Repertoire TCRs were checked for matches against a reference library of SARS-CoV-2-specific TCRs that had been generated using the MIRA antigen-specificity platform. Breadth meant the fraction of unique TCRs that were SARS-CoV-2-associated, whereas depth meant the fraction of total T cells that were SARS-CoV-2-associated. Using the MIRA data, each spike-specific TCR was assigned both to the spike region to which the TCR was reactive and to a CD4 or CD8 class. Log10-transformed breadth and depth values were compared by one-way ANOVA with Sidak's multiple comparisons tests. As stored in TCRdb, this immuneACCESS dataset retains in-frame rearrangements with V and J assigned. A fraction of the clones does not appear; measured against another copy, unresolved V genes explain less than half of the discrepancy, and the remainder lacks a known reason. D and trimming come from the DNA, and the V and J calls and clone size come from that table. The sample yields 150,000 to 200,000 clones; 92% were counted once. In total, the top ten clones hold 1% to 1.5% of the sample.

Sample: peripheral blood, taken 28 days after the second AZD1222 dose. This receptor was obtained from an adult who received the AZD1222 COVID-19 vaccine. The chain was built from TRBV29-1 and TRBJ1-2; the D gene assignment is ambiguous. DNA sequence: TGCAGCGTTGGAATAAGGGTCCGAGGCTACACCTTC. This yields the protein CSVGIRVRGYTF.